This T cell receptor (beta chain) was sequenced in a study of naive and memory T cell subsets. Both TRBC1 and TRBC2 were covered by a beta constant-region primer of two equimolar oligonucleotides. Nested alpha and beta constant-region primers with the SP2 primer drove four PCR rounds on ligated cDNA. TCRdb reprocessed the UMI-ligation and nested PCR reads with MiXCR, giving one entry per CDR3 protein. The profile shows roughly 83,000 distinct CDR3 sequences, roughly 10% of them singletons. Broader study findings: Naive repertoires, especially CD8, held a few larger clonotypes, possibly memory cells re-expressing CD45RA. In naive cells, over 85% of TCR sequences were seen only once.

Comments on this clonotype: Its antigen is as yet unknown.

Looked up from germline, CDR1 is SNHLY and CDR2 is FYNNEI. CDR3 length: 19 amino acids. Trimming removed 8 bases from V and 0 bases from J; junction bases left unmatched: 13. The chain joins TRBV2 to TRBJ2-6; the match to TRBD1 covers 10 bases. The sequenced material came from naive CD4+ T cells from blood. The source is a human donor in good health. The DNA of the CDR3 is TGTGCCAGCCGGGGGAAGGGGACAGGGGATTACTCTGGGGCCAACGTCCTGACTTTC. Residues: CASRGKGTGDYSGANVLTF.